The 22 T cell receptor beta chains given below trace back to one sample, sequenced in a study of radiotherapy plus CTLA-4 blockade in lung cancer. The repertoire was sequenced with immunoSEQ multiplex PCR; TCRdb's copy has only in-frame clones and lacks some. The sample consists of about 94,000 clones, approximately 82% of them appearing once. Sample: peripheral blood, taken from a patient treated with radiotherapy plus ipilimumab. All receptors come from a human donor with non-small cell lung cancer that progressed on radiotherapy plus ipilimumab.

The chain links TRBV7-9 to TRBJ2-7; 8 nucleotides align to TRBD2. CDR3 length equals 14 residues. The J segment lost 4 bases and the V segment lost 6 bases, leaving 8 bases of the junction unmatched. Germline CDR1 SEHNR, CDR2 FQNEAQ (reference sequence). The CDR3 spells CASSVGGDTYEQYV. The CDR3 bases are TGTGCCAGCAGTGTCGGGGGGGATACGTACGAGCAGTACGTC.

The chain links TRBV4-2 to TRBJ2-2; D unresolved. V dropped 2 bases and J dropped 2 bases, with 12 bases sitting between them. Per the germline V gene, CDR1 is LGHNA and CDR2 is YNFKEQ. The CDR3 has 16 amino acids. The CDR3 DNA is TGTGCCAGCAGCCAAAGTCCGGACGCCAACACCGGGGAGCTGTTTTTT. It codes for CASSQSPDANTGELFF.

This clone was detected only once. V usage is TRBV30 and J usage is TRBJ1-4; 10 bases are shared with TRBD1. CDR1 is GTSNPN and CDR2 is SVGIG in the germline V gene (reference sequence). This CDR3 is 13 amino acids long. Unmatched junction bases numbered 6, after V lost 6 bases and J lost 8 bases. The CDR3 here is CACTTGGLEKLFF. The CDR3 DNA is TGTGCCTGCACGACAGGGGGCCTCGAAAAACTGTTTTTT.

This sequence joins TRBV6-6 and TRBJ1-5; D gene uncertain. The germline CDR1 and CDR2 sequences are MNHNY and SVGAGI (reference sequence). This CDR3 spans 15 amino acids. Trimming took 8 bases from V and 2 from J, leaving 16 bases between them. CDR3 loop: CASQPLTWGNQPQHF. The CDR3 DNA reads as TGTGCCAGCCAACCCTTAACCTGGGGCAATCAGCCCCAGCATTTT.

The V gene is TRBV5-1, the J gene TRBJ2-5, with D tentatively TRBD1 (6 bases). The CDR3 spans 15 residues. The germline V gene has CDR1 SGHRS and CDR2 YFSETQ. V dropped 7 bases and J dropped 2 bases, with 18 bases sitting between them. CDR3 region: CASSPRTAKQETQYF. In nucleotides, the CDR3 is TGCGCCAGCTCCCCGAGGACAGCAAAACAAGAGACCCAGTACTTC.

This clone has more than one count but fewer than ten. The gene calls are TRBV2 and TRBJ2-1; D call uncertain. CDR1 and CDR2 from the germline V gene are SNHLY and FYNNEI. Trimming left V 3 bases short and J 7 bases short, with 13 bases between. The CDR3 covers 14 residues. CDR3 sequence: CASSESYPPNEQFF. The CDR3 bases are TGTGCCAGCAGTGAGAGTTATCCACCGAATGAGCAGTTCTTC.

In its sample, this clone was seen a few times. This sample includes further DNA sequences coding for the same CDR3. The chain is built from TRBV4-1 and TRBJ2-2, with TRBD2 matching over 9 bases. Germline CDR1 is MGHRA and CDR2 is YSYEKL. The CDR3 is 13 amino acids. The V and J ends lost 3 bases and 8 bases, in that order; junction bases with no gene match: 1. The CDR3 bases are TGCGCCAGCAGCCATGGACTAGCGGGGGAGCTGTTTTTT. Translated, it gives CASSHGLAGELFF.

A remark on this clone: Other DNA sequences in the same sample also yield this CDR3. This chain joins TRBV30 and TRBJ1-1, with TRBD1 matching 10 bases. Germline CDR1 and CDR2: GTSNPN and SVGIG (reference sequence). This CDR3 contains 16 residues. The junction had 12 bases not matched to a gene; V was cut back by 3 bases and J by 5 bases. The DNA for the CDR3 is TGTGCCTGGAGGGAGGGACAGGGGACGGGGGGGACTGAAGCTTTCTTT. It translates to CAWREGQGTGGTEAFF. Full variable domain (rest looked up from reference TRBV30 and TRBJ1-1): SQTIHQWPATLVQPVGSPLSLECTVEGTSNPNLYWYRQAAGRGLQLLFYSVGIGQISSEVPQNLSASRPQDRQFILSSKKLLLSDSGFYLCAWREGQGTGGTEAFFGQGTRLTVV.

V usage is TRBV28 and J usage is TRBJ1-2; TRBD1 agrees at 11 bases. This CDR3 has 16 amino acids. Germline V CDR1 and CDR2: MDHEN, SYDVKM. With 5 bases clipped from V and 3 bases from J, the junction kept 8 bases outside the gene matches. The CDR3 DNA reads TGTGCCAGCAGTATTCCACCGGGACAGGGGGACTATGGCTACACCTTC. This gives the protein CASSIPPGQGDYGYTF.

This chain uses TRBV7-8 with TRBJ2-5, with D hard to call. CDR1 is SGHVS and CDR2 is FQNEAQ in the germline V gene. The CDR3 is 13 residues long. Between the trimmed V and J ends, which lost 3 bases and 1 base, there was a span of 6 bases. The CDR3 region is CASSFSAQETQYF. The CDR3 DNA is TGTGCCAGCAGCTTCTCCGCCCAAGAGACCCAGTACTTC.

The V gene is TRBV6-1, the J gene TRBJ2-1; 10 nucleotides agree with TRBD2. J lost 15 bases, V lost 3 bases, and 11 bases had no gene match. The CDR3 runs to 14 residues. The V gene's germline CDR1 is MNHNS and CDR2 SASEGT. Here the CDR3 reads CASSETGRTSGAFF. The CDR3 bases are TGTGCCAGCAGTGAGACCGGAAGGACTAGCGGAGCGTTCTTC.

The J gene is TRBJ1-4, the V gene TRBV28; 9 positions match TRBD1. V shed 5 bases, J shed 11 bases, and the junction held 12 bases outside the gene matches. There are 15 residues in the CDR3. The germline gives CDR1 MDHEN, CDR2 SYDVKM. CDR3 sequence reads: CASSQGQGDRTKLFF. The CDR3 coding sequence is TGTGCCAGCAGTCAGGGACAGGGCGACCGGACTAAACTGTTTTTT.

The sample holds a few counts of this clone. This chain uses TRBV19 with TRBJ2-7; 10 nucleotides agree with TRBD2. The CDR3 extends over 13 amino acids. Losses at the gene ends were 6 bases for V and 4 bases for J; bases not matched to a gene: 3. The germline CDR1 and CDR2 sequences are LNHDA and SQIVND (reference sequence). CDR3 DNA: TGTGCCAGTAGAGGGACTAGCGTATACGAGCAGTACGTC. Amino acid sequence: CASRGTSVYEQYV.

The genes are TRBV10-3 and TRBJ2-7, with D maybe TRBD1 (5 bases). Germline values: CDR1 ENHRY, CDR2 SYGVKD. Trimming shortened V by 4 bases and J by 6 bases, and 19 bases separated the two germline ends. CDR3 length: 15 residues. CDR3 sequence reads: CAISARKQGKSEQYF. CDR3 sequence (DNA): TGTGCCATCAGTGCACGTAAGCAGGGTAAGAGCGAGCAGTACTTC.

V gene TRBV5-6 combines with J gene TRBJ2-1; 10 nucleotides line up with TRBD2. The CDR3 consists of 19 residues. Losses at the gene ends were 3 bases for V and 0 bases for J; bases not matched to a gene: 12. CDR1 is SGHDT, CDR2 YYEEEE, per germline. The CDR3 sequence: CASSSRKTSGTFSYNEQFF. Here the CDR3 DNA reads TGTGCCAGCAGCTCCCGCAAAACTAGCGGGACCTTCTCCTACAATGAGCAGTTCTTC.

V is TRBV7-3 and J is TRBJ2-3; the match to TRBD2 covers 11 bases. Per germline, CDR1 SGHTA and CDR2 FQGTGA. The CDR3 has 13 amino acids. J gave up 4 bases and V 8 bases, and 2 bases lay outside the gene matches. CDR3: CASGLAGADTQYF. CDR3 DNA: TGTGCCAGCGGACTAGCGGGCGCAGATACGCAGTATTTT.

CDR3 bases: TGTGCCAGCAGTTTAAGCTCGACTACCGGGGAGCTGTTTTTT. Its protein product is CASSLSSTTGELFF. The V call is TRBV28, the J call TRBJ2-2, with D hard to call. V was pared by 2 bases and J by 5 bases, with 9 bases between. Germline CDR1 reads MDHEN; CDR2 reads SYDVKM. CDR3 length: 14 amino acids.

This chain uses TRBV18 with TRBJ2-1, with D perhaps assigned TRBD1 or TRBD2 (7 bases each). Germline CDR1 KGHSH, CDR2 LQKENI. V lost 2 bases to trimming and J lost 3 bases, with 20 bases between them. The CDR3 is made up of 18 amino acids. The CDR3 loop is CASSPGRWGGGYYNEQFF. In DNA form, the CDR3 reads TGTGCCAGCTCACCAGGGCGCTGGGGAGGGGGCTACTACAATGAGCAGTTCTTC.

V usage is TRBV15 and J usage is TRBJ1-4, with D maybe TRBD1 (6 bases). V was cut by 0 bases and J by 7 bases, with 12 bases left in between. The germline CDR1 and CDR2 sequences are LNHNV and YYDKDF (reference sequence). The CDR3 has 15 residues. The CDR3 sequence is CATSRDRGHGEKLFF. CDR3 DNA: TGTGCCACCAGCAGAGATCGGGGACACGGTGAAAAACTGTTTTTT.

This clone turned up a few times. The CDR3: CASSFSLAGGYNEQFF. The CDR3 nucleotides are TGTGCCAGCAGTTTTAGCCTAGCGGGAGGGTACAATGAGCAGTTCTTC. The chain links TRBV28 to TRBJ2-1, with 12 positions matching TRBD2. The CDR3 length is 16 residues. V lost 3 bases, J lost 4 bases, and 4 bases stayed unmatched. Germline CDR1 is MDHEN and CDR2 is SYDVKM.

The J gene is TRBJ2-1, the V gene TRBV5-1, with D tentatively TRBD1 (6 bases). The CDR3 is 14 residues long. Trimming cost V 2 bases and J 6 bases, with 12 bases left between them. CDR1 and CDR2 (germline): SGHRS, YFSETQ. For the CDR3, the DNA is TGCGCCAGCAGCTTAGGGGGAGAGGTCAATGAGCAGTTCTTC. This gives the protein CASSLGGEVNEQFF.

A remark on this clone: A junction end diverges from the germline sequence, so it may reflect a read error. This chain uses TRBV7-7 with TRBJ2-1; 11 positions match TRBD2. This CDR3 comprises 15 residues. Germline CDR1 is SSHAT and CDR2 is FNYEAQ (reference sequence). The CDR3 here is CASSLLAGEGNEQFF. For the CDR3, the DNA is TGTGCTAGCAGCTTACTAGCGGGAGAGGGAAATGAGCAGTTCTTC.